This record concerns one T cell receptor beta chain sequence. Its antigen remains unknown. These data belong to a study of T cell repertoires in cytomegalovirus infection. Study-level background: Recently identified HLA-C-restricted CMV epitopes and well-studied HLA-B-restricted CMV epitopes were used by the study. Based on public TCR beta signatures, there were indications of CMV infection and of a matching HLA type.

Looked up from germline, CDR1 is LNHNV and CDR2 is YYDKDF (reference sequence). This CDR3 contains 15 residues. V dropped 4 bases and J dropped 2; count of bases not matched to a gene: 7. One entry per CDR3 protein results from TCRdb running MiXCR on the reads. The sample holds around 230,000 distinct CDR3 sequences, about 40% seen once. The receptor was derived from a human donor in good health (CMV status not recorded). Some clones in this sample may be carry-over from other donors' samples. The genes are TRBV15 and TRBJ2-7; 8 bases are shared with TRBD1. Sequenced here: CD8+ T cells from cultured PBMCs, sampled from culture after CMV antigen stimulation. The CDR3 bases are TGTGCCACCAGCAACCTGGACAGGGCAGCCTACGAGCAGTACTTC. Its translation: CATSNLDRAAYEQYF. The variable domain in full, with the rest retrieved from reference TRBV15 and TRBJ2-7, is DAMVIQNPRYQVTQFGKPVTLSCSQTLNHNVMYWYQQKSSQAPKLLFHYYDKDFNNEADTPDNFQSRRPNTSFCFLDIRSPGLGDTAMYLCATSNLDRAAYEQYFGPGTRLTVT.